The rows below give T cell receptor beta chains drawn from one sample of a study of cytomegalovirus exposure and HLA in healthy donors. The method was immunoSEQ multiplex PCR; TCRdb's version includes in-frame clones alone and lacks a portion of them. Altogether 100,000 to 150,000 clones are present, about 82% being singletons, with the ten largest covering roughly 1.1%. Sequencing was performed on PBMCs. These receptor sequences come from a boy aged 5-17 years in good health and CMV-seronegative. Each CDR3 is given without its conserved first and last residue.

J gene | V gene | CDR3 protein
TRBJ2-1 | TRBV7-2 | ASSLDPGSNEQF
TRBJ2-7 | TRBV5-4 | ASSLGLAGEPSYEQY
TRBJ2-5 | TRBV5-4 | ASSLEGGETQY
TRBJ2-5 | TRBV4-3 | ASSQDTGRQETQY
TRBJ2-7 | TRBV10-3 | AISTGGSYEQY
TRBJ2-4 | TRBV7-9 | ASSLTSGDLLAKNIQY
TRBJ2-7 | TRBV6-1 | ASRGGTFIPIEQY
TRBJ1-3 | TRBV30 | AWSGQGWSGNTIY
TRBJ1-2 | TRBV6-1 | ASSPRTGDYGYT
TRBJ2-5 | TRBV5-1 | ASSSQPREGGETQY
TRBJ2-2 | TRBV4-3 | ASSHDRGTGELF
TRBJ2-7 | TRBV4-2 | ASSQELAREQY
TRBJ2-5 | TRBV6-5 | ASSRTGTGDQEQY
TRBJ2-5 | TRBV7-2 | ASSSASGSRSGETQY
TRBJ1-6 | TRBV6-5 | ASSYRGLAGSPLH
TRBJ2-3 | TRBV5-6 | ASSLGREWSTDTQY
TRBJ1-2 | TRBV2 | ASSEDLMWGRFQGYT
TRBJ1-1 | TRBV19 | ATNSGTVTSLNTEAF
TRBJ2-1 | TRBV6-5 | ASSPAVEQF
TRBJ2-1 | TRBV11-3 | ASSSGLAGVYLQF
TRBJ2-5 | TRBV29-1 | SVEAGGLAGAAQY
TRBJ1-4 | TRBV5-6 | ASSSSGTKNEKLF
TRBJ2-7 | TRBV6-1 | ASSVRRLASTYEQY
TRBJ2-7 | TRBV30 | AWTRGGWNPEQY
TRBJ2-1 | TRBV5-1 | ASSQFSPSSYNEQF
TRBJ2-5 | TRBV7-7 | ASSLAGDETQY
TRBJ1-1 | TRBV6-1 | ASSESEASEAF
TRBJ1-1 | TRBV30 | AWKRGNTEAF
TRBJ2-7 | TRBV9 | ASSVEPGGLYEQY
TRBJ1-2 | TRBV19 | ASDRGANYGYT
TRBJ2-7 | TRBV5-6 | ASSFSGRASYEQY
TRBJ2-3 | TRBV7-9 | ASSPRDTHTDTQY
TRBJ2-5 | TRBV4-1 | ASSQDVNKETQY
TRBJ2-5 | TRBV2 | ASSGLEESQY
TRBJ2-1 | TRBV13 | ASSSLREQF
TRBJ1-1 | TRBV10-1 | ASSILTPPEGAF
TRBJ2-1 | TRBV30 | AWSLTSGDEQF
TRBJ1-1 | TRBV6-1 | ASDRGTRTEAF
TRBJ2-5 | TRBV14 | ASSPGSTVETQY
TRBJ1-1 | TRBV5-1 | ASSQGTENTEAF
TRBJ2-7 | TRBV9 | ASSVSGLILRAEQY
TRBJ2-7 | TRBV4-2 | ASSQDETGGYEQY
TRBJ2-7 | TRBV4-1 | ASSQVGGYEQY
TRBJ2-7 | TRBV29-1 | SVEGRAHEQY
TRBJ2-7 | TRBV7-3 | ASSLNGGYEQY
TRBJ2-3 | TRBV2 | ASAPDSYTDTQY